This TCR beta chain came from a study of blood T cell repertoires in COVID-19. Overall study: Collection of acute and convalescent COVID-19 samples took place in the United States, Italy and Spain. T cells, B-cell-depleted T cells, or PBMCs provided the cDNA or gDNA that served as material.

Original analysis: Nucleated cell counts were estimated from reference gene primer amplification. Clones were read by immunoSEQ multiplex PCR, and TCRdb kept only the in-frame ones, dropping some. V and J calls and clone size come straight from that table; D and trimming were deduced from the DNA. Here the sample spans roughly 120,000 clones, 78% being singletons. After removal of 8 bases from V and 6 bases from J, the junction contained 6 bases not matched to a gene. Germline values: CDR1 LNHDA, CDR2 SQIVND (reference sequence). There are 13 residues in the CDR3. The chain recombines TRBV19 with TRBJ1-5, with 8 bases fitting TRBD1. Material for sequencing was peripheral blood. The receptor comes from a man in his 70s with acute or convalescent COVID-19. The CDR3 region is CASSQGALQPQHF. The CDR3 DNA follows: TGTGCCAGTTCGCAGGGGGCTCTTCAGCCCCAGCATTTT.